The sequence of this T cell receptor beta chain was determined in a study of blood T cell repertoires in COVID-19. The germline V and J ends were trimmed by 4 bases and 7 bases, with 12 bases remaining between them. CDR3 size: 13 residues. Produced via immunoSEQ multiplex PCR; TCRdb's table is partial and in-frame only. The sample carries under 350,000 clones, around 86% recorded once. Donors in Cohort 3 counted as recovered after two negative PCRs, clearance, or symptom resolution. The sample was PBMCs or T cells enriched from blood (not recorded which). The receptor comes from a woman younger than 35 who had recovered from COVID-19. This chain joins TRBV5-3 and TRBJ2-1, with TRBD1 as a possible D gene (6 bases). TRBV5-3 is flagged as an ORF with uncertain function. The chain's CDR3 is CARSASGVNEQFF. For the CDR3, the DNA is TGTGCCAGAAGCGCGTCAGGGGTAAATGAGCAGTTCTTC.